The source of this T cell receptor (beta chain) is a study of CD8+CD57+ T cells in acquired aplastic anemia. Overall study results and limits: Patients shared just under 30 CD8+ CDR3 sequences with controls. Patients and controls were not found to differ significantly in CD8+ Simpson's diversity.

Germline CDR1 LNHDA, CDR2 SQIVND (reference sequence). V was clipped by 1 base and J by 1 base, with 14 bases between them. This CDR3 has 16 residues. This clonotype has ten or more counts. Its antigen is still unknown. It was genomic DNA that served as the template for profiling TCR beta VDJ and CDR3. TCRdb reprocessed the reads with MiXCR, giving one entry per CDR3 protein. The sample has about 180,000 distinct CDR3 sequences, under 55% seen once. The sequence was obtained from a human donor in good health. The specimen sequenced was sorted CD4+, CD8+, or CD8+CD57+ T cells (not recorded which) from PBMCs. This chain links TRBV19 with TRBJ2-7; D not certain. This CDR3 is CASSIGWGIPSYEQYF. The CDR3 DNA reads as TGTGCCAGTAGTATAGGGTGGGGTATCCCTTCCTACGAGCAGTACTTC.